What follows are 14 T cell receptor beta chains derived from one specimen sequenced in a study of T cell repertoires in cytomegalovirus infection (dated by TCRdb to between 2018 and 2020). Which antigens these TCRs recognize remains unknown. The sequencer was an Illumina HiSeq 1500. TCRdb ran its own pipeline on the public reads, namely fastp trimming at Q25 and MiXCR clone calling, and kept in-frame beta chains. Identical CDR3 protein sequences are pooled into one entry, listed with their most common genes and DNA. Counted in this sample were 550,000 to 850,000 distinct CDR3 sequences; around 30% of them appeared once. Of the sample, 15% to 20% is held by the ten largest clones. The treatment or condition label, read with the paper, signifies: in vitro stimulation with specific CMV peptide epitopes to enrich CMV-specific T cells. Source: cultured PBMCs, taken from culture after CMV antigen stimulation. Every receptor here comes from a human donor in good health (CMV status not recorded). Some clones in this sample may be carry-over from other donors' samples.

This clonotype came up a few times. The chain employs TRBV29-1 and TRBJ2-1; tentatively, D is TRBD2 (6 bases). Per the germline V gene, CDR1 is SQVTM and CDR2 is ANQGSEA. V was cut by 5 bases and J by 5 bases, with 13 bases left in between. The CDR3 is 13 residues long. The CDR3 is CSVPRDFHNEQFF. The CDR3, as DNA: TGCAGCGTTCCCAGGGACTTCCACAATGAGCAGTTCTTC.

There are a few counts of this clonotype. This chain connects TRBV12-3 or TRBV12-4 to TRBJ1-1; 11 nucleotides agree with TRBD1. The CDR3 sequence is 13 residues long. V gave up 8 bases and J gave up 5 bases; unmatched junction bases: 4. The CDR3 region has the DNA TGTGCCAGCCTTGGACAGGGGGCGACTGAAGCTTTCTTT. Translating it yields CASLGQGATEAFF.

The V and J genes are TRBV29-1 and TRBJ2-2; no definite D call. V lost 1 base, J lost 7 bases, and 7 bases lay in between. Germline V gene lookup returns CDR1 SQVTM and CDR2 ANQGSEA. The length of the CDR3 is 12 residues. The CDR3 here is CSVEGRIGELFF. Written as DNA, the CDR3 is TGCAGCGTTGAAGGACGTATCGGGGAGCTGTTTTTT.

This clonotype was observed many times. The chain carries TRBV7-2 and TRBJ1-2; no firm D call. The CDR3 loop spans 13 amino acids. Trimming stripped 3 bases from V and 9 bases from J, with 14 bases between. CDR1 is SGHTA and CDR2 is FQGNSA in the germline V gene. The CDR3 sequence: CASSFTGSMSYTF. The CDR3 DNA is TGTGCCAGCAGCTTCACTGGCTCTATGAGCTACACCTTC.

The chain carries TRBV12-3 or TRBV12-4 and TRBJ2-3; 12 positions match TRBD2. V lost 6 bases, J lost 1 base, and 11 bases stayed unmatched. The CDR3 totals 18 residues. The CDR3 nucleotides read TGTGCCAGCAGGACCGGGACTAGCGGGTCCCTCGGCACAGATACGCAGTATTTT. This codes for CASRTGTSGSLGTDTQYF.

The CDR3 bases are TGTGCCATCAGACCAGACTCGGGTACGCAGTATTTT. Amino acids: CAIRPDSGTQYF. This chain uses TRBV10-3 with TRBJ2-3; no reliable D call. CDR1 and CDR2 from the germline V gene are ENHRY and SYGVKD. The V end was cut by 6 bases, the J end by 8 bases, with 12 bases between. This CDR3 is built from 12 residues.

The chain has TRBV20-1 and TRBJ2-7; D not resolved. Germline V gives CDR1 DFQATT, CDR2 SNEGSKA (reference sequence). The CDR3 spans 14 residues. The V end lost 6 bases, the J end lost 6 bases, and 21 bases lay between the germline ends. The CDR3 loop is CSAPHGPSGGEQYF. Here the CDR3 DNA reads TGCAGTGCCCCACACGGGCCCTCGGGTGGCGAGCAGTACTTC.

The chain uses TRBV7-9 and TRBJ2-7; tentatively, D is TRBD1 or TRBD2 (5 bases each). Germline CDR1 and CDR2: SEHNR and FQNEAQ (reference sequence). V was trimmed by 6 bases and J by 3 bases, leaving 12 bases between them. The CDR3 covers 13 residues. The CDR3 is CASSPRELYEQYF. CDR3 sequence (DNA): TGTGCCAGCAGTCCCAGGGAGCTCTACGAGCAGTACTTC.

The chain's CDR3 is CASSGAVSRGETQYF. DNA for the CDR3: TGTGCCAGCAGTGGAGCGGTTTCGCGAGGGGAGACCCAGTACTTC. The rearrangement uses TRBV6-2 or TRBV6-3 and TRBJ2-5; TRBD2 might be the D (5 bases). V was clipped by 5 bases and J by 5 bases, with 18 bases between them. The CDR3 has 15 amino acids. The germline V gene has CDR1 MNHEY and CDR2 SVGEGT.

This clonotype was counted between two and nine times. CDR3 bases: TGTGCCAGCAGCGTCGGGGCGAATCAGCCCCAGCATTTT. Translating it yields CASSVGANQPQHF. The chain couples TRBV7-2 to TRBJ1-5, with a tentative D call TRBD1 (5 bases). V lost 5 bases to trimming and J lost 4 bases, with 9 bases between them. This CDR3 comprises 13 residues. From germline, CDR1 is SGHTA and CDR2 FQGNSA.

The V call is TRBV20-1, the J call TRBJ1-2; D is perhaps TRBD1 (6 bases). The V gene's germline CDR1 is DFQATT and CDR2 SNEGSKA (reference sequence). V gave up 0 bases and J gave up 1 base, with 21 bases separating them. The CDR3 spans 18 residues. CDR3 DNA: TGCAGTGCTAGAGATGTTGGACAGCAGTTGAGCCATAACTATGGCTACACCTTC. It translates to CSARDVGQQLSHNYGYTF.

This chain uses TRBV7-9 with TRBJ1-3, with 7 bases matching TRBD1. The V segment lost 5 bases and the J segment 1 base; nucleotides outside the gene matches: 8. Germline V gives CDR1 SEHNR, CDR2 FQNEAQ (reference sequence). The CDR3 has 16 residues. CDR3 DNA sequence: TGTGCCAGCAGCAAACCGGGACAGCTATCTGGAAACACCATATATTTT. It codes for CASSKPGQLSGNTIYF.

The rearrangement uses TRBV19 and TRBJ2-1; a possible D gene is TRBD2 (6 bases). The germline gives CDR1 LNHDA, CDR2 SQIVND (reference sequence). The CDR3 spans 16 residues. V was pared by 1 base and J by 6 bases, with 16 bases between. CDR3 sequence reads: CASSIAGVREGNEQFF. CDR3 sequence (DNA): TGTGCCAGTAGTATAGCGGGGGTAAGAGAGGGCAATGAGCAGTTCTTC.

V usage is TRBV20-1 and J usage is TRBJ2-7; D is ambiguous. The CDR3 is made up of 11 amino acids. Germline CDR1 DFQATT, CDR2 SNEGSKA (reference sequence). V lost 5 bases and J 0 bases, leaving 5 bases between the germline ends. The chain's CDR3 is CSALNSYEQYF. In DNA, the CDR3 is TGCAGTGCTCTAAACTCCTACGAGCAGTACTTC.